This section outlines one T cell receptor beta chain sequence together with its context. Assay used: immunoSEQ multiplex PCR; TCRdb lists only in-frame clones, some missing. This sample has just over 150,000 clones, with roughly 89% found just once. The data belong to a study of control samples from healthy donors and cancer patients. This receptor was identified in a man aged 25 to 40 in good health. The material sequenced was blood.

The CDR3 loop reads CASSFYRGQGQYF. CDR3 DNA sequence: TGTGCCAGCAGCTTTTACAGGGGTCAAGGGCAGTACTTC. The J gene is TRBJ2-7, the V gene TRBV5-6; 7 nucleotides align to TRBD1. The germline V gene encodes CDR1 SGHDT and CDR2 YYEEEE. CDR3 length equals 13 residues. V shed 2 bases, J shed 9 bases, and the junction held 8 bases outside the gene matches. The full variable domain, completed using reference TRBV5-6 and TRBJ2-7, is DAGVTQSPTHLIKTRGQQVTLRCSPKSGHDTVSWYQQALGQGPQFIFQYYEEEERQRGNFPDRFSGHQFPNYSSELNVNALLLGDSALYLCASSFYRGQGQYFGPGTRLTVT.